This TCR beta chain was identified during a study of regulatory T cells in long-lasting Graves disease. Time point indicated: newly diagnosed GD, antithyroid drugs for less than 3 months. RNA extracted from PBMCs served as the sequencing template. The TCR beta library used iRepertoire HTBI primers with Arm-PCR amplification of CDR3. TCRdb processed the multiplex PCR reads anew with MiXCR; each CDR3 protein has one entry. This table has approximately 470,000 distinct CDR3 sequences, about 16% appearing once. Germline-derived CDR1 and CDR2 are SGHTA and FQGNSA. The CDR3 sequence is 14 residues long. V lost 3 bases and J lost 5, with 10 bases in between. The data also belong to a second study, concerning T cells in Graves' hyperthyroidism and ophthalmopathy.

J is TRBJ2-2 and V is TRBV7-2; D ambiguous. The sequence derives from a man aged 35 to 55 with Graves disease. Sequenced material: peripheral blood mononuclear cells (PBMCs), taken at new diagnosis, from a patient treated with antithyroid drugs. The CDR3 is CASSFEGRTGELFF. Here the CDR3 DNA reads TGTGCCAGCAGCTTTGAAGGCCGAACCGGGGAGCTGTTTTTT.